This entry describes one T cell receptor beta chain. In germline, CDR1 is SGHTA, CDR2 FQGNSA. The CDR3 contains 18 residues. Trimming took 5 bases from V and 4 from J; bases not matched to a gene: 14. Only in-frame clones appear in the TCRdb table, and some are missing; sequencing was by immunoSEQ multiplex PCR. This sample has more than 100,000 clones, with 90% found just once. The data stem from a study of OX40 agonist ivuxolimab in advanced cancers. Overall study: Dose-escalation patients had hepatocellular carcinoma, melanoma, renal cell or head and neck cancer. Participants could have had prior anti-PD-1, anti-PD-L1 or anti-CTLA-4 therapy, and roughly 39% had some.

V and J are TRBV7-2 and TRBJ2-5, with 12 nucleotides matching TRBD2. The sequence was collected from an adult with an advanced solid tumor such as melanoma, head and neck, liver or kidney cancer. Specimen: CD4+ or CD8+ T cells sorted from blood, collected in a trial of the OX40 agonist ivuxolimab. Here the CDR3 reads CASSPHPKTSGRRETQYF. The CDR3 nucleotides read TGTGCCAGCAGCCCCCACCCCAAGACTAGCGGGAGACGAGAGACCCAGTACTTC.